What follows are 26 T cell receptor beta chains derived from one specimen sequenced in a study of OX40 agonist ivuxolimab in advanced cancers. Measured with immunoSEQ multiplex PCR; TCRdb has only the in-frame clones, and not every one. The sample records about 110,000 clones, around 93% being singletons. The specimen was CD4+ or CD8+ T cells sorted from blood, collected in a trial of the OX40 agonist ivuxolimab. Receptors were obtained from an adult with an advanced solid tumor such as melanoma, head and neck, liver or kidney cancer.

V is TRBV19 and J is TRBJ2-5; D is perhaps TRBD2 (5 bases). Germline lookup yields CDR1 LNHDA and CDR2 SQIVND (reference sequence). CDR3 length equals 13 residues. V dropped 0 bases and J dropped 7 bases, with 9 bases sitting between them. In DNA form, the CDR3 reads TGTGCCAGTAGTATAGACGGGGAAGGGACCCAGTACTTC. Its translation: CASSIDGEGTQYF.

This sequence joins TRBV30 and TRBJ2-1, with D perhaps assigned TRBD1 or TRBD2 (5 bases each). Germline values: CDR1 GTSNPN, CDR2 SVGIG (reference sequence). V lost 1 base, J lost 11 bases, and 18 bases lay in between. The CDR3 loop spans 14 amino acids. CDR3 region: CAWSGRGGGAQQFF. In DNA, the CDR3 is TGTGCCTGGAGTGGTCGGGGCGGTGGAGCACAGCAGTTCTTC.

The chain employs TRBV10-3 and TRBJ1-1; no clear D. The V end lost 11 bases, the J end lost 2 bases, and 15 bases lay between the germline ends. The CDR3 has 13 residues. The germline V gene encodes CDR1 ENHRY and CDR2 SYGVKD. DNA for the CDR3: TGTGCCGCCCAGGAAGGGATCAACACTGAAGCTTTCTTT. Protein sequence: CAAQEGINTEAFF.

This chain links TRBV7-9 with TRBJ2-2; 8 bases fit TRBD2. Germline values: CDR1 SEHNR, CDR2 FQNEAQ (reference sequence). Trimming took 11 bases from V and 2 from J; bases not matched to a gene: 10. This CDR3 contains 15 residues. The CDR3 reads CAVPTRGENTGELFF. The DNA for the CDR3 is TGTGCCGTCCCTACGCGGGGGGAAAACACCGGGGAGCTGTTTTTT.

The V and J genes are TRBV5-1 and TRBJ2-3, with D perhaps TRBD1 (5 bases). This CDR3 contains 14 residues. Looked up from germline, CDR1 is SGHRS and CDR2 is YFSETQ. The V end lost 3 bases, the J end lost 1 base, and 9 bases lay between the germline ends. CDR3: CASSSLGGTDTQYF. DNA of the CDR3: TGCGCCAGCAGCTCCTTAGGGGGCACAGATACGCAGTATTTT.

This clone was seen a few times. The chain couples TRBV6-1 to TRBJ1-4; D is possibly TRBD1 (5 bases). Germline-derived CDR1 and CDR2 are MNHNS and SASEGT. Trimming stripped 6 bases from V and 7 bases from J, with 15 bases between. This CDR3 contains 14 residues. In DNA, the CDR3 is TGTGCCAGCAGCAGTATCGGGGACGGTGAAAAACTGTTTTTT. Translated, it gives CASSSIGDGEKLFF.

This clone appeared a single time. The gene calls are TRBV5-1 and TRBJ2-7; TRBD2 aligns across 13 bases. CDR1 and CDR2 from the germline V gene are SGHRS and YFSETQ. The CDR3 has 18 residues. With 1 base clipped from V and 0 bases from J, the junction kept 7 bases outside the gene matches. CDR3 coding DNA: TGCGCCAGCAGCTTGCTCGGGACTAGCGGGATAAGCTCCTACGAGCAGTACTTC. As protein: CASSLLGTSGISSYEQYF. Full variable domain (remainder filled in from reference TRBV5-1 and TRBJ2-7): KAGVTQTPRYLIKTRGQQVTLSCSPISGHRSVSWYQQTPGQGLQFLFEYFSETQRNKGNFPGRFSGRQFSNSRSEMNVSTLELGDSALYLCASSLLGTSGISSYEQYFGPGTRLTVT.

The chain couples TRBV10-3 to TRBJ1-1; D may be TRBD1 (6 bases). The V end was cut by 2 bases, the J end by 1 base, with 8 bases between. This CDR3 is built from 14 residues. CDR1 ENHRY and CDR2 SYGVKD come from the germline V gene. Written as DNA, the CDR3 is TGTGCCATCAGTGAGCTGGGACAGAACACTGAAGCTTTCTTT. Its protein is CAISELGQNTEAFF.

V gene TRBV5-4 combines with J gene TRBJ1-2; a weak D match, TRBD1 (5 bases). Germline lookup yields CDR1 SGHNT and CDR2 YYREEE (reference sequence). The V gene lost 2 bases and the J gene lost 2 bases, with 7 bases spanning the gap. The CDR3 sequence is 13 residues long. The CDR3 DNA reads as TGTGCCAGCAGCTTCCGACAGAACTATGGCTACACCTTC. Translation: CASSFRQNYGYTF.

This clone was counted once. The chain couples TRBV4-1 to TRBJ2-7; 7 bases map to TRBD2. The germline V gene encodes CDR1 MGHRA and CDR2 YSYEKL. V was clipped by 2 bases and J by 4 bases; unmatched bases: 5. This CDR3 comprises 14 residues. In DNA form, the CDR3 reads TGCGCCAGCAGCCAACCCGGGGGGAGGTACGAGCAGTACTTC. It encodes CASSQPGGRYEQYF.

CDR3: CASRWGSNQPQHF. The CDR3 bases are TGTGCCAGCAGATGGGGGAGCAATCAGCCCCAGCATTTT. The chain links TRBV6-5 to TRBJ1-5; the D gene is possibly TRBD1 (5 bases). CDR1 is MNHEY, CDR2 SVGAGI, per germline. The CDR3 spans 13 residues. V was cut by 6 bases and J by 1 base, with 7 bases left in between.

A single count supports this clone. The CDR3 sequence is CASAPKSGQGAEGETQYF. The CDR3 DNA reads TGTGCTAGTGCTCCAAAGTCAGGACAGGGGGCGGAGGGAGAGACCCAGTACTTC. The gene calls are TRBV12-5 and TRBJ2-5, with 11 bases identical to TRBD1. CDR1 is LGHNT, CDR2 FRNRAP, per germline. The CDR3 runs to 18 residues. The junction had 17 bases not matched to a gene; V was cut back by 7 bases and J by 4 bases.

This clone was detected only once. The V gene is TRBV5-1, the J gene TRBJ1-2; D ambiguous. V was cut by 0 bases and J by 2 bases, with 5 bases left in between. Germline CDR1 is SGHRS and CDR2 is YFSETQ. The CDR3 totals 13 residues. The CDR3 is CASSLDRNYGYTF. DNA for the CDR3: TGCGCCAGCAGCTTGGACCGGAACTATGGCTACACCTTC. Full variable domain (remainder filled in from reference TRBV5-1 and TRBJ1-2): KAGVTQTPRYLIKTRGQQVTLSCSPISGHRSVSWYQQTPGQGLQFLFEYFSETQRNKGNFPGRFSGRQFSNSRSEMNVSTLELGDSALYLCASSLDRNYGYTFGSGTRLTVV.

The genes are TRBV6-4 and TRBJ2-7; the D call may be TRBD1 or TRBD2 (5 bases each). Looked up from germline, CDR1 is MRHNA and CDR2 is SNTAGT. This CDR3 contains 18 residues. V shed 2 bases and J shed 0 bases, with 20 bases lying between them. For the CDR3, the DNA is TGTGCCAGCAGTGACATCATGGGGCCCGGGGAGAGCTCCTACGAGCAGTACTTC. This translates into CASSDIMGPGESSYEQYF.

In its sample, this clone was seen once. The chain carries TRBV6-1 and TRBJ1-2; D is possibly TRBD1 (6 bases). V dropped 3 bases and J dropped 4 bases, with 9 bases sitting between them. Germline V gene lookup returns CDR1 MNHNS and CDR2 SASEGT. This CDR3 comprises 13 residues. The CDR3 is CASSDTGFYGYTF. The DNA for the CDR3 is TGTGCCAGCAGTGATACAGGGTTCTATGGCTACACCTTC.

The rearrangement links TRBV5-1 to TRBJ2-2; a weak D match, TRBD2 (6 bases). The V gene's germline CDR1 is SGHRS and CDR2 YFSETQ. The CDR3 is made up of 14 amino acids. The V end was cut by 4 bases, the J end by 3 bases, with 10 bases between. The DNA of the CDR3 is TGCGCCAGCAGCGCGGGATTCGACACCGGGGAGCTGTTTTTT. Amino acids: CASSAGFDTGELFF.

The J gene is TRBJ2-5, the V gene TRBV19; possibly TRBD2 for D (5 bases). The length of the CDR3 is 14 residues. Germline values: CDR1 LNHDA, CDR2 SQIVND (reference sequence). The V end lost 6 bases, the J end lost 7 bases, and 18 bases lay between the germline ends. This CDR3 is CASRGPGNEGTQYF. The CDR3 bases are TGTGCCAGTAGGGGCCCCGGGAACGAGGGGACCCAGTACTTC.

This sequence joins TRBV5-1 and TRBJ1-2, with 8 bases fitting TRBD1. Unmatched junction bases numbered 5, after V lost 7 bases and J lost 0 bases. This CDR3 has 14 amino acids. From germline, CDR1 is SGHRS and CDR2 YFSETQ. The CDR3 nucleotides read TGCGCCAGCCAGGACAGGGAAGCTAACTATGGCTACACCTTC. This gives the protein CASQDREANYGYTF.

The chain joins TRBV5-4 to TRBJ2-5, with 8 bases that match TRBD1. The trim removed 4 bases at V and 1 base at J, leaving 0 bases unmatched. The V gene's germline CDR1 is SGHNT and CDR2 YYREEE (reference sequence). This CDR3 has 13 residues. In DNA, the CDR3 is TGTGCCAGCAGCACAGGGGGCCAAGAGACCCAGTACTTC. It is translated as CASSTGGQETQYF.

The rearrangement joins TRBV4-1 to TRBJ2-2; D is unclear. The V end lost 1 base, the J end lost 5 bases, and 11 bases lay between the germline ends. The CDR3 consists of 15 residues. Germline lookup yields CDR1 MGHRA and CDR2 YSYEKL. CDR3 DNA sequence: TGCGCCAGCAGCCAAGTTAGTACAGTAACCGGGGAGCTGTTTTTT. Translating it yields CASSQVSTVTGELFF.

The chain's CDR3 is CASSLLAGGTYEQYF. CDR3 DNA: TGTGCCAGCAGCTTACTGGCGGGGGGAACCTACGAGCAGTACTTC. The V call is TRBV7-9, the J call TRBJ2-7, with TRBD2 matching over 8 bases. The germline CDR1 and CDR2 sequences are SEHNR and FQNEAQ (reference sequence). V shed 2 bases, J shed 2 bases, and the junction held 5 bases outside the gene matches. The CDR3 has 15 residues.

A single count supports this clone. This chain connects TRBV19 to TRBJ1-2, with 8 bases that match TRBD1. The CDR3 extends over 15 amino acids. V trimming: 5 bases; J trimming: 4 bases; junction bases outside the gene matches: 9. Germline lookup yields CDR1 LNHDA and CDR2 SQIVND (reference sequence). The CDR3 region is CASSPPGQAFYGYTF. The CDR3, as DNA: TGTGCCAGTAGTCCACCGGGACAGGCATTCTATGGCTACACCTTC. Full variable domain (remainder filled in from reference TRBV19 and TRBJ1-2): DGGITQSPKYLFRKEGQNVTLSCEQNLNHDAMYWYRQDPGQGLRLIYYSQIVNDFQKGDIAEGYSVSREKKESFPLTVTSAQKNPTAFYLCASSPPGQAFYGYTFGSGTRLTVV.

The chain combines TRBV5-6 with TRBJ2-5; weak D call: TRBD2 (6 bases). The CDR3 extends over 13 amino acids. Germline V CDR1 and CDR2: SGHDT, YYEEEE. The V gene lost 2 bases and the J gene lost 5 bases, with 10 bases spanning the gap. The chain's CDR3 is CASSFAAGETQYF. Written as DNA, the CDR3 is TGTGCCAGCAGCTTTGCGGCGGGGGAGACCCAGTACTTC.

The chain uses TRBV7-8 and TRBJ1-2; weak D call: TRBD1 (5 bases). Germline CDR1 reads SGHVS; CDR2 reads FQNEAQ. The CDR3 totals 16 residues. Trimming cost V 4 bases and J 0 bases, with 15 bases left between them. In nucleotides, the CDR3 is TGTGCCAGCAGCTCCCCCGCAGGGTACTCTAACTATGGCTACACCTTC. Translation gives CASSSPAGYSNYGYTF. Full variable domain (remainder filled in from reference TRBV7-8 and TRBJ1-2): GAGVSQSPRYKVAKRGQDVALRCDPISGHVSLFWYQQALGQGPEFLTYFQNEAQLDKSGLPSDRFFAERPEGSVSTLKIQRTQQEDSAVYLCASSSPAGYSNYGYTFGSGTRLTVV.

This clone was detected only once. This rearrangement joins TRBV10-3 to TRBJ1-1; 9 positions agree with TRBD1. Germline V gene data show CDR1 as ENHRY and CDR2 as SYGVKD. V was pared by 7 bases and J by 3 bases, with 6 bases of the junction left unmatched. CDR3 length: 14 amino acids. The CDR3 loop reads CAIIQRQGDTEAFF. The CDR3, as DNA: TGTGCCATCATCCAGAGACAGGGGGACACTGAAGCTTTCTTT.

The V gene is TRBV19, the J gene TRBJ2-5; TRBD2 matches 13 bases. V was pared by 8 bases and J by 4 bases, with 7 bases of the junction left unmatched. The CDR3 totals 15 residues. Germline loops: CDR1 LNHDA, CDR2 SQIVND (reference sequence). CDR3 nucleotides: TGTGCCAGTGCAACTAGCGGGGGGGCGTTAGAGACCCAGTACTTC. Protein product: CASATSGGALETQYF.